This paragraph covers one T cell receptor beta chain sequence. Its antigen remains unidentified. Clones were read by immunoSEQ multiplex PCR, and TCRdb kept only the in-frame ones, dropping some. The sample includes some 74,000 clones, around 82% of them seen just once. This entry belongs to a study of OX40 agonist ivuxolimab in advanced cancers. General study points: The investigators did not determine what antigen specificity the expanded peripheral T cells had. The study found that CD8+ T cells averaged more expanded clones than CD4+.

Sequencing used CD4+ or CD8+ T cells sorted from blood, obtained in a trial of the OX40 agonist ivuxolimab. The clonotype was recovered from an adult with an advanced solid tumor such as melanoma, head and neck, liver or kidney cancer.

DNA of the CDR3: TGTGCCAGCAGTGTTCCGGGACCGCAGACTGGCTACACCTTC. Its protein product is CASSVPGPQTGYTF. V is TRBV6-1 and J is TRBJ1-2, with D possibly TRBD1 on 5 matching bases. Germline V gives CDR1 MNHNS, CDR2 SASEGT. V was pared by 4 bases and J by 7 bases, with 16 bases between. The CDR3 runs to 14 residues.